This TCR beta chain appears in the sequencing data of a study of post-analysis software for immune sequencing data. Study information: Included among the disease courses, which were recorded for the cohort, were relapsing-remitting, secondary progressive and progressive-relapsing multiple sclerosis.

Per the germline V gene, CDR1 is MGHRA and CDR2 is YSYEKL. The CDR3 contains 14 residues. V was cut by 1 base and J by 5 bases, with 11 bases left in between. The library was made from cDNA and included unique molecular identifiers. The authors obtained 500,000 or so cDNA molecules from roughly 1 to 10 million T cells. From the PCR reads, TCRdb called clonotypes with MiXCR, one entry per CDR3 protein. In the table there are about 760,000 distinct CDR3 sequences, less than 35% of which are singletons. Concerning this clonotype itself: Its antigen is not known.

Study outcomes and limitations: Four or five TRBV segments, TRBV5-6, TRBV5-1 and TRBV20-1 among them, were found more frequent in patients than controls. Strong co-clustering by F measure was seen for same-batch samples. In multiple sclerosis, normalized Chao1 diversity was significantly below that of controls.

The J gene is TRBJ2-5, the V gene TRBV4-1; no clear D gene. This clonotype was sampled from a girl aged 5 to 17 with multiple sclerosis. Sequencing was performed on blood. The CDR3 DNA follows: TGCGCCAGCAGCCAAGTAAGCGTTGGGGAGACCCAGTACTTC. As protein: CASSQVSVGETQYF.